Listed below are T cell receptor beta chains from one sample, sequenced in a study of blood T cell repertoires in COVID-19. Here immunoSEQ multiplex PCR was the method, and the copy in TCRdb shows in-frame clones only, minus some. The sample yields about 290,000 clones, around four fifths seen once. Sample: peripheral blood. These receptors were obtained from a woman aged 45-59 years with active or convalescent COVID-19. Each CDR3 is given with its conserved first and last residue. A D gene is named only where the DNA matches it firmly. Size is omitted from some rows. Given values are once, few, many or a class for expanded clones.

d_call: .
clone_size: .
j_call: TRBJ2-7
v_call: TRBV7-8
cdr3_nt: TGTGCCAGCAGCTTAGCTCTTCGGGACACCGTCCGGAACTACGAGCAGTACTTC
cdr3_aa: CASSLALRDTVRNYEQYF

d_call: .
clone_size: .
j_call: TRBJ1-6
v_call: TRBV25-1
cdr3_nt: TGTGCCAGCAGTGACAGGAAAAATAATTCACCCCTCCACTTT
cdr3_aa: CASSDRKNNSPLHF

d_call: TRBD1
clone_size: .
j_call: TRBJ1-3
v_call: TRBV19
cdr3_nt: TGTGCCAGTGGGCGGGACAGACGCCGAAGCTCTGGAAACACCATATATTTT
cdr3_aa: CASGRDRRRSSGNTIYF

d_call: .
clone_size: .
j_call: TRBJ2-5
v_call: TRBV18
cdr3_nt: TGTGCCAGCTCACCAGGGGGCGAGACCCAGTACTTC
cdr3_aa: CASSPGGETQYF

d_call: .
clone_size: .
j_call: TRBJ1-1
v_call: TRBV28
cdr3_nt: TGTGCCAGCAGTTTATTTTACCAGGACACTGAAGCTTTCTTT
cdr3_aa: CASSLFYQDTEAFF

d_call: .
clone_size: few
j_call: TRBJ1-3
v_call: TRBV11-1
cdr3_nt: TGTGCCAGCAGCACGGGGACTACGAGCTCTGGAAACACCATATATTTT
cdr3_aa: CASSTGTTSSGNTIYF

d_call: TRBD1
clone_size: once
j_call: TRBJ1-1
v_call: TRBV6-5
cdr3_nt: TGTGCCAGCTACGTCCACACAGGGGGCACTGAAGCTTTCTTT
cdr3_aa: CASYVHTGGTEAFF

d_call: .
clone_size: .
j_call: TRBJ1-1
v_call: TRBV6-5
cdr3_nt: TGTGCCAGCAGTTACACAGGGAGGAACACTGAAGCTTTCTTT
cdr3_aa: CASSYTGRNTEAFF

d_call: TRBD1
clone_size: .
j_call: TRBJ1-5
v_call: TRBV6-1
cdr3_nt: TGTGCCAGCAGTGACACAGGGGGCCCCAATCAGCCCCAGCATTTT
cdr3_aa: CASSDTGGPNQPQHF

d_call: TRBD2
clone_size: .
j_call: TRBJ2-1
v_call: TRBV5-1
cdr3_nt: TGCGCCAGCAGCCCCCTTCCCCGCCTCAGGGTAGGACTAGCGGGAGGATACAATGAGCAGTTCTTC
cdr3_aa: CASSPLPRLRVGLAGGYNEQFF

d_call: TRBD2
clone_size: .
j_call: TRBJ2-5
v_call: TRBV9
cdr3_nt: TGTGCCAGCAGCACGCGGGGGGGGTTGGAGACCCAGTACTTC
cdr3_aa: CASSTRGGLETQYF

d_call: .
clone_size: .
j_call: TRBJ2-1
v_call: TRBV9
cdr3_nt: TGTGCCAGCAGCGTCGGTTTAGTAGGGAGAAACAATGAGCAGTTCTTC
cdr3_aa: CASSVGLVGRNNEQFF

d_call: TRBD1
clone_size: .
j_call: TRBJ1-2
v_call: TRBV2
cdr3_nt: TGTGCCAGCCAGCAGGGACAGCTCTATGGCTACACCTTC
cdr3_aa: CASQQGQLYGYTF

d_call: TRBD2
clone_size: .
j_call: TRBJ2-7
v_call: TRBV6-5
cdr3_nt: TGTGCCAGCAGTTACACTAGCGGGATCAACGCCTACGAGCAGTACTTC
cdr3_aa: CASSYTSGINAYEQYF

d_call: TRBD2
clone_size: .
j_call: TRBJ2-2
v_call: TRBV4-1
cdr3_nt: TGCGCCAGCAGCCAAGATCCGGGGACTAGCGGGTTCGGGGAGCTGTTTTTT
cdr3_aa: CASSQDPGTSGFGELFF

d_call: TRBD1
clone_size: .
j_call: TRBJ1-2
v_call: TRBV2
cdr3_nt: TGTGCCAGCAGTGGGACAGGGGACTATGGCTACACCTTC
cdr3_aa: CASSGTGDYGYTF

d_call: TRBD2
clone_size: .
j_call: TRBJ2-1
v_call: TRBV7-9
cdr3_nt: TGTGCCAGCAGCCCCGGGACTAGCGCCTACAATGAGCAGTTCTTC
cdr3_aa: CASSPGTSAYNEQFF

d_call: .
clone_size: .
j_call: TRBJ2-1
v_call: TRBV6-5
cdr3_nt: TGTGCCAGCAAATACGATAGCGGAACCTACAATGAGCAGTTCTTC
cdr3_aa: CASKYDSGTYNEQFF

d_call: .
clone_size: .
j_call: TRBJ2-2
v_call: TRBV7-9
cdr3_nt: TGTGCCAGCAGCTTAGACCGCTTACGGACCGGGGAGCTGTTTTTT
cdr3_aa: CASSLDRLRTGELFF

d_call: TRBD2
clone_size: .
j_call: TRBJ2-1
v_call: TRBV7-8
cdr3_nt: TGTGCCAGCAGCTCAGAAACCCTCGGACTAGCGGGGGACAATGAGCAGTTCTTC
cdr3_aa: CASSSETLGLAGDNEQFF

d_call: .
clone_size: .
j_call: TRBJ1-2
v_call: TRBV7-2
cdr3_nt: TGTGCCAGCAGCACGTTACAGGGAGTCCCCTATCCCCTCTATGGCTACACCTTC
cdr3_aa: CASSTLQGVPYPLYGYTF

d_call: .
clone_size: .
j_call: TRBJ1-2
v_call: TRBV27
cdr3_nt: TGTGCCAGCAGTTTGGGCGTGGGTGAGCCACGGGGTAACTATGGCTACACCTTC
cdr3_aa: CASSLGVGEPRGNYGYTF

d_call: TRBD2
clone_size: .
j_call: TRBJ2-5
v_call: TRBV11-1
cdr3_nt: TGTGCCAGCAGCCCGGGACTAGCGGGAGAGACCCAGTACTTC
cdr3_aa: CASSPGLAGETQYF

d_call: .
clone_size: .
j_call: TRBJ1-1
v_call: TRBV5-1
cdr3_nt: TGCGCCAGCAGCTTATTCTGGGGCGCTGAAGCTTTCTTT
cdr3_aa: CASSLFWGAEAFF

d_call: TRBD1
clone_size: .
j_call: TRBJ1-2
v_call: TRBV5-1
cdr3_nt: TGCGCCAGCAGCGACAGGGGTGACTATGGCTACACCTTC
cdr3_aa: CASSDRGDYGYTF

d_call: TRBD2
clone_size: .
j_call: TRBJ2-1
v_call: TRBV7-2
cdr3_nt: TGTGCCAGCAGCTTAGTCTCGGGAGGGCCAATCAATGAGCAGTTCTTC
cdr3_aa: CASSLVSGGPINEQFF

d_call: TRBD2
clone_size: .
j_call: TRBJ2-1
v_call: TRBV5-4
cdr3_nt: TGTGCCAGCAGCTTGGACCCTGCGGGAGGGGCCTACAATGAGCAGTTCTTC
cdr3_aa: CASSLDPAGGAYNEQFF

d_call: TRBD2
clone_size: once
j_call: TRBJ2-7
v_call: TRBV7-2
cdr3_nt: TGTGCCAGCAGCTCCCGTGGCGGGAGCTCCTACGAGCAGTACTTC
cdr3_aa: CASSSRGGSSYEQYF

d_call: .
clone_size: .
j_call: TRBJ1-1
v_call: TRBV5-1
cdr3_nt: TGCGCCAGCAGCTGGACCGGGATGAGAACTGAAGCTTTCTTT
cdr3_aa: CASSWTGMRTEAFF

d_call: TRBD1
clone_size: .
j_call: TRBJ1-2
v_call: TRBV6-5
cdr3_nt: TGTGCCAGCAGGCCCGGGACAGGGCTGTATGGCTACACCTTC
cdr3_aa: CASRPGTGLYGYTF

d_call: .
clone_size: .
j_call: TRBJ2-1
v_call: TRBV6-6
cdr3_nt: TGTGCCAGCAGTTACGAGACAGGGACTTACAATGAGCAGTTCTTC
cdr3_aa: CASSYETGTYNEQFF

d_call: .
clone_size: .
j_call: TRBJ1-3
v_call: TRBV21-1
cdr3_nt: .
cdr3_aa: CASTVGQGNAGNTIYF

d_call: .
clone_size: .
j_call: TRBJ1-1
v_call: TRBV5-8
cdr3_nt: TGTGCCAGCAGCTTATATCAGGGAGGGTTTCCCGCTGAAGCTTTCTTT
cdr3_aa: CASSLYQGGFPAEAFF

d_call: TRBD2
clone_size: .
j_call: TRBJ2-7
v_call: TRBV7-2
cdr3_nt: TGTGCCAGCAGCTTAAGGAGTAGCGGGAGGGGAGGCTCCTACGAGCAGTACTTC
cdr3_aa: CASSLRSSGRGGSYEQYF

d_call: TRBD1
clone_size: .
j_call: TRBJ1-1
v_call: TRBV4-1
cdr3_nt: TGCGCCAGCAGTGCTACACCGGGACAGCGGGGGACTGAAGCTTTCTTT
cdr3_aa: CASSATPGQRGTEAFF

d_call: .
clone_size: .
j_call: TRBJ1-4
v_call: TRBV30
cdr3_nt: TGTGCCTGGAGTGTCAGGGGAATTAATGAAAAACTGTTTTTT
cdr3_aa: CAWSVRGINEKLFF

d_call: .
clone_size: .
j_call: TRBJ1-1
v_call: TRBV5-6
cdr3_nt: TGTGCCAGCAGCTCGTACAGGGCCCGTTCCCCGGGGTACACTGAAGCTTTCTTT
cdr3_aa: CASSSYRARSPGYTEAFF

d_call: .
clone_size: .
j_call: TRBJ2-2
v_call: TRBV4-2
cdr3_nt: TGTGCCAGCAGCCAAGGCGAGCGGTTGGGAAAAACCGGGGAGCTGTTTTTT
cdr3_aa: CASSQGERLGKTGELFF

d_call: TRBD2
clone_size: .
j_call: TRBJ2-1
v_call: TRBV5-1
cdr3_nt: TGCGCCAGCAGCTTGGTTATAACGCGGGAGGGCCGCTACAATGAGCAGTTCTTC
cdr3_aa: CASSLVITREGRYNEQFF

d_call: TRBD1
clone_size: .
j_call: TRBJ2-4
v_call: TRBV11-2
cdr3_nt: TGTGCCAGCAGCCGACAGGGGGGCCTTTTAGCCAAAAACATTCAGTACTTC
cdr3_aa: CASSRQGGLLAKNIQYF

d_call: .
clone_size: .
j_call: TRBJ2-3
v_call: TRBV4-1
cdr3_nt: TGCGCCAGCAGCCCAACCGGGTCAGCAGATACGCAGTATTTT
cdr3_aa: CASSPTGSADTQYF